These 28 T cell receptor beta chains were all obtained from the same sample, sequenced in a study of blood T cells in healthy people across ages. Together with a sample-barcoded 5' primer, a J-beta primer mix was included in a second PCR lasting roughly 7 to 11 cycles. TCRdb reanalysed the 5' RACE reads using MiXCR and keeps one entry per CDR3 protein. The profile covers more than 450,000 distinct CDR3 sequences, with about 27% appearing a single time and approximately 3.6% taken by the ten largest. The sample was also reused in another study, on T cells of mothers and their children.

The source material was blood. The source of these receptors is a boy aged 2 to 10 in good health.

Regarding this clonotype: Relative to the germline gene, one junction end is altered; a read error may explain this. The genes are TRBV6-2 or TRBV6-3 and TRBJ1-3, with no clear D. Germline V lookup: CDR1 MNHEY, CDR2 SVGEGT. CDR3 length: 17 amino acids. CDR3: CASSYWSRTTSGNTIHF. The CDR3 DNA reads as TGTGCCAGCAGTTACTGGTCAAGGACCACCTCTGGAAACACCATACATTTT.

The rearrangement joins TRBV18 to TRBJ2-1; 10 bases are shared with TRBD2. The CDR3 has 15 amino acids. Germline V gives CDR1 KGHSH, CDR2 LQKENI. V was clipped by 2 bases and J by 8 bases; unmatched bases: 6. Here the CDR3 DNA reads TGTGCCAGCTCACCATTACTGCTAGCGGGAGATGAGCAGTTCTTC. Translation gives CASSPLLLAGDEQFF.

This chain links TRBV7-2 with TRBJ2-1; TRBD2 matches 8 bases. This CDR3 has 16 residues. J gave up 7 bases and V 3 bases, and 11 bases lay outside the gene matches. Germline loops: CDR1 SGHTA, CDR2 FQGNSA. The DNA of the CDR3 is TGTGCCAGCAGCTTTACGGGCGGGGGGCTTGTGAATGAGCAGTTCTTC. Translation gives CASSFTGGGLVNEQFF.

This chain uses TRBV25-1 with TRBJ1-2, with no clear D. The CDR3 is 12 residues long. Germline CDR1 is MGHDK and CDR2 is SYGVNS. With 3 bases removed from V and 5 bases from J, the gap between germline ends came to 7 bases. The CDR3 region is CASSENSYGYTF. The CDR3 DNA reads as TGTGCCAGCAGTGAGAACAGTTATGGCTACACCTTC.

The chain recombines TRBV4-1 with TRBJ2-7; 9 bases align to TRBD1. J lost 2 bases, V lost 4 bases, and 9 bases had no gene match. CDR1 MGHRA and CDR2 YSYEKL come from the germline V gene. CDR3 length equals 16 residues. The CDR3 reads CASSRRTGELPYEQYF. The DNA for the CDR3 is TGCGCCAGCAGCCGCCGGACAGGGGAACTTCCCTACGAGCAGTACTTC.

This clonotype was detected a few times. The chain has TRBV30 and TRBJ1-1, with D perhaps TRBD1 (6 bases). Germline V lookup: CDR1 GTSNPN, CDR2 SVGIG (reference sequence). V lost 7 bases to trimming and J lost 4 bases, with 19 bases between them. There are 14 residues in the CDR3. The CDR3 coding sequence is TGTGCCTCTATGAACAGGGCCAGGGGCACTGAAGCTTTCTTT. Translating gives CASMNRARGTEAFF.

A few counts support this clonotype. V is TRBV29-1 and J is TRBJ2-5; D is unresolved. Trimming removed 4 bases at V and 4 bases at J, with 7 bases between. Germline lookup yields CDR1 SQVTM and CDR2 ANQGSEA. The CDR3 has 11 amino acids. The CDR3 sequence: CSVGETETQYF. The CDR3 nucleotides are TGCAGCGTTGGAGAAACAGAGACCCAGTACTTC.

The V and J genes are TRBV6-5 and TRBJ2-3; TRBD1 is a possible D gene (5 bases). CDR3 length equals 14 residues. From germline, CDR1 is MNHEY and CDR2 SVGAGI. V shed 5 bases and J shed 1 base, with 10 bases lying between them. The CDR3 protein is CASSRGLGTDTQYF. CDR3 sequence (DNA): TGTGCCAGCAGTAGGGGCTTGGGCACAGATACGCAGTATTTT.

The V gene is TRBV6-4, the J gene TRBJ2-3, with D tentatively TRBD2 (6 bases). Trimming took off 3 bases at V and 0 bases at J, with 10 bases between the two ends. CDR1 and CDR2 from the germline V gene are MRHNA and SNTAGT. The CDR3 has 15 amino acids. In DNA form, the CDR3 reads TGTGCCAGCAGTGAGGGGGGTGCTAGCACAGATACGCAGTATTTT. Protein product: CASSEGGASTDTQYF.

This clonotype has more than one count but fewer than ten. This chain links TRBV20-1 with TRBJ2-1; the match to TRBD2 covers 10 bases. Germline V gene sequence: CDR1 DFQATT, CDR2 SNEGSKA (reference sequence). This CDR3 comprises 15 residues. V was pared by 0 bases and J by 4 bases, with 3 bases of the junction left unmatched. For the CDR3, the DNA is TGCAGTGCTAGAGACCAGCGGGGGGGTTACAATGAGCAGTTCTTC. It encodes CSARDQRGGYNEQFF.

In this sample, this clonotype turned up many times. The rearrangement uses TRBV12-3 or TRBV12-4 and TRBJ2-7; the D call may be TRBD1 or TRBD2 (7 bases each). V was cut by 3 bases and J by 4 bases, with 13 bases left in between. This CDR3 is built from 14 residues. The chain's CDR3 is CASSLTGRGYEQYF. The CDR3 DNA sequence: TGTGCCAGCAGTTTGACAGGGAGGGGGTACGAGCAGTACTTC.

The chain carries TRBV2 and TRBJ2-5; TRBD2 agrees at 12 bases. CDR1 and CDR2 (germline): SNHLY, FYNNEI. J was trimmed by 0 bases and V by 4 bases; bases with no gene match: 6. The CDR3 length is 17 residues. The CDR3 nucleotides are TGTGCCAGCAGTGTCCTAGCGGGAGGGATCGACCAAGAGACCCAGTACTTC. It specifies CASSVLAGGIDQETQYF.

This clonotype was found a few times. The rearrangement joins TRBV5-1 to TRBJ2-1; weak D call: TRBD2 (6 bases). CDR3 size: 17 residues. V was clipped by 1 base and J by 0 bases, with 14 bases between them. Germline V gives CDR1 SGHRS, CDR2 YFSETQ. The CDR3 sequence is CASSLNLLASSYNEQFF. The CDR3 region has the DNA TGCGCCAGCAGCTTGAATCTCCTAGCGTCCTCCTACAATGAGCAGTTCTTC.

The chain has TRBV29-1 and TRBJ1-2; D is ambiguous. Germline V gene sequence: CDR1 SQVTM, CDR2 ANQGSEA. Deletions cut 4 bases from V and 6 bases from J, with 6 bases between. The CDR3 sequence is 10 residues long. The DNA of the CDR3 is TGCAGCGTTGTCACCGATGGCTACACCTTC. Translation: CSVVTDGYTF.

This clonotype has ten or more counts. The chain combines TRBV7-8 with TRBJ2-7; TRBD1 agrees at 9 bases. The V segment lost 2 bases and the J segment 5 bases; nucleotides outside the gene matches: 4. The CDR3 sequence is 14 residues long. Germline CDR1 SGHVS, CDR2 FQNEAQ. The CDR3 protein is CASSLTQGADEQYF. DNA of the CDR3: TGTGCCAGCAGCTTAACACAGGGGGCCGACGAGCAGTACTTC.

The V gene is TRBV20-1, the J gene TRBJ2-5; tentatively, D is TRBD1 or TRBD2 (6 bases each). CDR1 DFQATT and CDR2 SNEGSKA come from the germline V gene (reference sequence). The V and J ends lost 4 bases and 13 bases respectively, with 28 bases between them. The CDR3 length is 15 residues. CDR3 sequence: CSANPGSGASNERYF. Here the CDR3 DNA reads TGCAGTGCTAACCCCGGATCGGGGGCTAGCAACGAGCGGTACTTC.

The J gene is TRBJ2-3, the V gene TRBV6-4; 7 bases are a match to TRBD2. This CDR3 is 18 amino acids long. Trimming took 3 bases from V and 2 from J; bases not matched to a gene: 14. CDR1 is MRHNA and CDR2 is SNTAGT in the germline V gene. As DNA, the CDR3 is TGTGCCAGCAGTGAGGGGAGGGGTCCGGCAGGGCCCACAGATACGCAGTATTTT. It yields the protein CASSEGRGPAGPTDTQYF.

The sample holds a few counts of this clonotype. This chain joins TRBV7-9 and TRBJ2-5; 7 nucleotides line up with TRBD2. This CDR3 has 16 residues. V was clipped by 5 bases and J by 4 bases; unmatched bases: 13. The germline gives CDR1 SEHNR, CDR2 FQNEAQ (reference sequence). The CDR3 protein is CASSPRWGEGRETQYF. The CDR3 bases are TGTGCCAGCAGCCCACGTTGGGGGGAGGGCCGAGAGACCCAGTACTTC.

The J gene is TRBJ2-7, the V gene TRBV4-3; maybe TRBD2 (6 bases). CDR3 size: 15 residues. Germline loops: CDR1 LGHNA, CDR2 YSLEER. V was clipped by 2 bases and J by 1 base, with 12 bases between them. This CDR3 reads CASSQQIAESYEQYF. The CDR3 nucleotides are TGCGCCAGCAGCCAACAAATAGCGGAGTCCTACGAGCAGTACTTC.

The sample holds many counts of this clonotype. V usage is TRBV5-6 and J usage is TRBJ2-5, with TRBD2 identical over 14 bases. The CDR3 runs to 17 residues. In germline, CDR1 is SGHDT, CDR2 YYEEEE. The junction had 6 bases not matched to a gene; V was cut back by 2 bases and J by 3 bases. DNA for the CDR3: TGTGCCAGCAGCTTCCCCTTGGGACTAGCGGGAGAAGAGACCCAGTACTTC. Translated, it gives CASSFPLGLAGEETQYF.

CDR3 in amino acids: CASSSGIRANTEAFF. The CDR3 region has the DNA TGTGCCAGCAGTTCGGGAATCCGTGCGAACACTGAAGCTTTCTTT. The chain uses TRBV12-3 or TRBV12-4 and TRBJ1-1; D unresolved. Trimming removed 4 bases at V and 1 base at J, with 13 bases between. The CDR3 contains 15 residues.

This clonotype was detected a few times. The rearrangement uses TRBV15 and TRBJ2-7, with unresolved D. The CDR3 is 13 amino acids. From germline, CDR1 is LNHNV and CDR2 YYDKDF (reference sequence). Trimming stripped 3 bases from V and 6 bases from J, with 12 bases between. CDR3 nucleotide sequence: TGTGCCACCAGCAGTTTACTGGCTCCCGAGCAGTACTTC. Translated, it gives CATSSLLAPEQYF.

The V call is TRBV20-1, the J call TRBJ2-7, with 11 positions matching TRBD2. With V trimmed by 3 bases and J by 7 bases, 8 bases remained unmatched. The CDR3 is made up of 14 amino acids. Germline lookup yields CDR1 DFQATT and CDR2 SNEGSKA (reference sequence). This chain's CDR3 is CSASLLAGGREQYF. For the CDR3, the DNA is TGCAGTGCTAGCCTGCTAGCGGGAGGTAGAGAGCAGTACTTC.

This clonotype was observed a handful of times. The rearrangement uses TRBV30 and TRBJ2-1, with 13 bases matching TRBD2. The germline gives CDR1 GTSNPN, CDR2 SVGIG (reference sequence). V shed 5 bases, J shed 4 bases, and the junction held 2 bases outside the gene matches. This CDR3 comprises 14 residues. CDR3 DNA: TGTGCCTGGGCGGGACTAGCGGGATACAATGAGCAGTTCTTC. It specifies CAWAGLAGYNEQFF.

Of note for this clonotype: The germline gene is not matched at one end of the junction; a read error may be the cause. This chain links TRBV20-1 with TRBJ1-2; D is undetermined. The CDR3 length is 15 residues. Germline CDR1 DFQATT, CDR2 SNEGSKA (reference sequence). This chain's CDR3 is CSAKESRSYTGGCTF. CDR3 coding DNA: TGCAGTGCTAAAGAGTCACGGTCTTATACGGGAGGCTGCACCTTC.

This clonotype was recorded a few times. V is TRBV7-8 and J is TRBJ2-3, with D hard to call. Germline V gene sequence: CDR1 SGHVS, CDR2 FQNEAQ. The CDR3 contains 14 residues. The V gene lost 1 base and the J gene lost 6 bases, with 11 bases spanning the gap. The CDR3 loop is CASSLGGQRDTQYF. The CDR3 nucleotides are TGTGCCAGCAGCTTAGGTGGGCAGAGGGATACGCAGTATTTT.

This clonotype was recorded at least ten times. J is TRBJ1-2 and V is TRBV7-9; D is ambiguous. Trimming shortened V by 0 bases and J by 4 bases, and 3 bases separated the two germline ends. The germline CDR1 and CDR2 sequences are SEHNR and FQNEAQ (reference sequence). The CDR3 contains 12 residues. The CDR3 sequence: CASSLASYGYTF. The CDR3 region has the DNA TGTGCCAGCAGCTTAGCCAGCTATGGCTACACCTTC.

J is TRBJ2-7 and V is TRBV7-2, with D possibly called TRBD1 or TRBD2 (5 bases each). With 4 bases removed from V and 4 bases from J, the gap between germline ends came to 14 bases. CDR3 size: 14 residues. Germline V CDR1 and CDR2: SGHTA, FQGNSA. CDR3 in DNA: TGTGCCAGCAGCTCCCCGGGACCTTTGTACGAGCAGTACTTC. This codes for CASSSPGPLYEQYF.